Listed here are 5 T cell receptor beta chains from one sample, sequenced in a study of CXCR3-negative and CXCR3-positive naive CD8 T cells. For these receptors, no antigen is known. 5' RACE that incorporated UMI labels was used to prepare the TRB cDNA libraries. TCRdb re-called the 5' RACE reads and shows each CDR3 protein once, DNA omitted. The sample holds about 63,000 distinct CDR3 sequences. Study-level findings and limits: More hydrophobic TRB CDR3s occurred in CXCR3-positive than in CXCR3-negative naive cells.

Sequencing input: naive CXCR3+ CD8+ T cells from blood. As to subset: CD45RO-CCR7+CD27+CD95- naive CD8+ T cells expressing CXCR3 (TNR3+). The receptors stem from a human donor in good health. Some clones in this sample may be carry-over from other donors' samples.

V and J are TRBV28 and TRBJ2-3; no DNA is available, so the TRBD2 call from TCRdb remains unchecked. The CDR3 totals 19 residues. Per germline, CDR1 MDHEN and CDR2 SYDVKM. The CDR3 protein is CASSYPGLAGGPPTDTQYF.

The V and J genes are TRBV28 and TRBJ1-1. Germline V gene lookup returns CDR1 MDHEN and CDR2 SYDVKM. The CDR3 sequence is 13 residues long. The CDR3 protein is CASSLGRGSEAFF.

CDR3 sequence: CSASSGGVYTGELFF. This rearrangement joins TRBV20-1 to TRBJ2-2; without DNA, the TCRdb call of TRBD1 cannot be checked. The CDR3 length is 15 residues. Germline CDR1 DFQATT, CDR2 SNEGSKA (reference sequence).

This sequence joins TRBV29-1 and TRBJ2-1; TCRdb designates TRBD1, a call that cannot be tested without DNA. From germline, CDR1 is SQVTM and CDR2 ANQGSEA. The length of the CDR3 is 14 residues. CDR3 sequence: CSVEDGRGEVEQFF.

This clonotype is labeled medium-sized based on frequency. The V gene is TRBV10-1, the J gene TRBJ1-1; the D call of TRBD1 rests on TCRdb alone, since no DNA is present to check it. This CDR3 has 11 amino acids. Germline CDR1 and CDR2: WNHNN and SYGVQD (reference sequence). CDR3 region: CASNLSPEAFF.